This T cell receptor beta chain was sequenced during a study of blood T cell repertoires in COVID-19 (TCRdb year 2020). Some background on the complete study: Samples covering the acute and convalescent phases of COVID-19 were provided by collaborators in the United States, Italy and Spain. The sample metadata nearly always contained a de-identified subject ID, COVID-19 status, age in years and sex. Subjects who had been exposed to COVID-19, were actively infected with it, or had recovered from it provided the deeply sampled blood TCRbeta repertoires that made up the dataset. Samples came from the ongoing ImmuneRACE study (first 160 participants) plus 1,254 subjects from 6 global collaborators. Where available, HLA class I and class II types were taken from metadata supplied by the sample provider and were not determined by assay-based typing. The prospective study material was composed of cDNA or gDNA derived from T cells, B-cell-depleted T cells, or PBMCs. The repertoires were made available in a free public database intended to serve as a resource for research on the immune response to SARS-CoV-2.

TCRbeta CDR3 regions were amplified from genomic DNA by means of the immunoSEQ Assay, a bias-controlled multiplex PCR. Regarding the original processing steps: Nucleated cell counts per sample were estimated from amplification of reference gene primers within the assay. To quantify the absolute abundance of each unique TCRbeta CDR3 rearrangement, sequence reads were collapsed and filtered. Productive Simpson clonality was computed per sample as the square root of Simpson's diversity index over productive rearrangements. TCRdb's version of the immuneACCESS table is confined to in-frame rearrangements and falls short of the full clone set. An unresolved V gene accounts for under half of the shortfall where checked; the remainder is of unknown origin. V and J calls and clone size are as listed in that table; D and trimming were resolved from the DNA. Counted in this sample were about 100,000 clones; roughly nine tenths of them appeared once. 2% to 2.5% of the sample is in the top ten clones.

This clone appeared once. Its antigen remains unidentified. No qualities accompany the bases; no much larger clone lies one base away. The CDR3 has 16 amino acids, counting the end cysteine and phenylalanine. Kept here is only the CDR3 DNA, which spans 48 bases and is read in frame from base 1. V lost 2 bases and J lost 3 bases; the stretch between them is 16 bases long. According to the germline V gene, CDR1 reads SGHVS and CDR2 reads FNYEAQ. Each collaborating institution followed its own protocols to collect whole blood in K2EDTA tubes. For TCRbeta analysis, collaborators shipped samples as frozen whole blood, isolated PBMCs, or DNA extracted from either of those sample types. Points the paper makes about the study in general: The amount of clinical and demographic metadata varied by source and participant and was provided uncurated.

Source material: peripheral blood. This TCR was sampled from a man aged 45-65 years with active COVID-19. This chain joins TRBV7-6 to TRBJ1-1; tentative D gene TRBD1, with 6 bases matching. The CDR3 protein is CASSLTGGAPHTEAFF. The DNA sequence is as follows: TGTGCCAGCAGCTTAACCGGGGGGGCCCCTCACACTGAAGCTTTCTTT.